Each of the 10 T cell receptor beta chains below was sequenced from the same sample in a study of glioma-infiltrating T cells after dendritic cell vaccination. Libraries were prepared by immunoSEQ multiplex PCR; TCRdb keeps only in-frame clonotypes and omits some of them. The sample comprises roughly 82,000 clones, 70% to 90% of which are singletons, and 3% to 4% rests with the top ten. This specimen consisted of blood, obtained before dendritic cell vaccination. The receptors originated from a human donor with glioblastoma.

The chain carries TRBV5-1 and TRBJ2-5; 9 nucleotides match TRBD2. Germline-derived CDR1 and CDR2 are SGHRS and YFSETQ. This CDR3 contains 15 residues. V gave up 0 bases and J gave up 13 bases; unmatched junction bases: 13. The CDR3 DNA follows: TGCGCCAGCAGCTTGGCGCCAGGGCTAGCGGGAACGGCGTACTTC. It yields the protein CASSLAPGLAGTAYF.

This chain uses TRBV5-1 with TRBJ2-5, with TRBD1 matching 10 bases. The V gene's germline CDR1 is SGHRS and CDR2 YFSETQ. V lost 4 bases to trimming and J lost 2 bases; unmatched junction nucleotides: 14. This CDR3 region has 18 residues. CDR3 in amino acids: CASSPGQGDRARQETQYF. The CDR3 region has the DNA TGCGCCAGCAGCCCAGGACAGGGGGATAGGGCCCGTCAAGAGACCCAGTACTTC.

This chain links TRBV6-4 with TRBJ1-5, with 9 nucleotides matching TRBD1. V lost 10 bases to trimming and J lost 4 bases; unmatched junction nucleotides: 5. Looked up from germline, CDR1 is MRHNA and CDR2 is SNTAGT. The CDR3 contains 13 residues. CDR3 protein: CANYRGLNQPQHF. For the CDR3, the DNA is TGTGCCAACTACAGGGGGCTGAATCAGCCCCAGCATTTT.

The chain recombines TRBV5-1 with TRBJ1-2; D gene unclear. The germline CDR1 and CDR2 sequences are SGHRS and YFSETQ. The CDR3 sequence is 13 residues long. The germline V and J ends were trimmed by 1 base and 3 bases, with 7 bases remaining between them. CDR3 protein: CASSLRRDYGYTF. As DNA, the CDR3 is TGCGCCAGCAGCTTGAGACGGGACTATGGCTACACCTTC. Filled out from reference TRBV5-1 and TRBJ1-2, the complete variable domain reads KAGVTQTPRYLIKTRGQQVTLSCSPISGHRSVSWYQQTPGQGLQFLFEYFSETQRNKGNFPGRFSGRQFSNSRSEMNVSTLELGDSALYLCASSLRRDYGYTFGSGTRLTVV.

As DNA, the CDR3 is TGTGCCAGCAGCTCTGGGGGGTCGAACGAGCAGTACTTC. It encodes CASSSGGSNEQYF. The chain uses TRBV7-6 and TRBJ2-7, with TRBD2 as a possible D gene (6 bases). Germline lookup yields CDR1 SGHVS and CDR2 FNYEAQ. The V end was cut by 4 bases, the J end by 5 bases, with 12 bases between. The CDR3 covers 13 residues.

The rearrangement uses TRBV9 and TRBJ2-2; D might be TRBD1 (6 bases). The V gene lost 5 bases and the J gene lost 6 bases, with 17 bases spanning the gap. CDR3 length equals 15 residues. The germline gives CDR1 SGDLS, CDR2 YYNGEE. The CDR3 is CASSAWEGGAGELFF. The CDR3 nucleotides read TGTGCCAGCAGTGCCTGGGAAGGGGGAGCCGGGGAGCTGTTTTTT. The entire variable domain, with the rest obtained from reference TRBV9 and TRBJ2-2, is as follows: DSGVTQTPKHLITATGQRVTLRCSPRSGDLSVYWYQQSLDQGLQFLIQYYNGEERAKGNILERFSAQQFPDLHSELNLSSLELGDSALYFCASSAWEGGAGELFFGEGSRLTVL.

The chain has TRBV6-1 and TRBJ2-3; 12 bases fit TRBD1. Unmatched junction bases numbered 3, after V lost 4 bases and J lost 4 bases. Germline V gives CDR1 MNHNS, CDR2 SASEGT. The CDR3 loop spans 15 amino acids. The CDR3 DNA is TGTGCCAGCAGTGCGGGGACAGGGGGCCCAGATACGCAGTATTTT. It is translated as CASSAGTGGPDTQYF.

A word on this clone: One junction end disagrees with the germline gene, perhaps due to a read error. This rearrangement joins TRBV5-1 to TRBJ2-5; 9 bases match TRBD2. Germline values: CDR1 SGHRS, CDR2 YFSETQ. This CDR3 comprises 15 residues. As DNA, the CDR3 is TGCGCCAGCAGAGCGGGGGGATCCGACCATGAGACCCAGTACTTC. Protein sequence: CASRAGGSDHETQYF.

The J gene is TRBJ2-7, the V gene TRBV27; 9 bases match TRBD1. J gave up 0 bases and V 8 bases, and 5 bases lay outside the gene matches. The CDR3 runs to 14 residues. Germline V lookup: CDR1 MNHEY, CDR2 SMNVEV (reference sequence). For the CDR3, the DNA is TGTGCCAGCCGTCTGGGACAGGGCTCCTACGAGCAGTACTTC. Translation gives CASRLGQGSYEQYF.

CDR3 in amino acids: CASSAPEAGAYEQYF. CDR3 in DNA: TGTGCCAGCAGCGCCCCTGAAGCGGGAGCTTACGAGCAGTACTTC. V usage is TRBV7-2 and J usage is TRBJ2-7; 8 nucleotides agree with TRBD2. This CDR3 comprises 15 residues. CDR1 and CDR2 (germline): SGHTA, FQGNSA. J lost 4 bases, V lost 5 bases, and 10 bases had no gene match.